Reported below is one TCR beta chain. This entry comes from a study of blood T cells in healthy people across ages. Study at large: Capturing about one barcoded beta molecule per two T cells was achieved by template switching.

At least 6 micrograms of total RNA were extracted per sample. The second PCR ran about 6 to 12 cycles with a sample-barcoded 5' primer and J-beta primers. One entry per CDR3 protein, called by TCRdb with MiXCR from the 5' RACE reads. The sample gives about 1.5 million distinct CDR3 sequences, 42% of which show up once; less than 8% is in the top ten. Sequencing was done on a sample of blood. This receptor was taken from a woman under 30 in good health.

The CDR3 loop is CSARDGGLAGALSYNEQFF. The CDR3 coding sequence is TGCAGTGCTAGAGATGGAGGGCTAGCGGGAGCCCTCTCCTACAATGAGCAGTTCTTC. The chain recombines TRBV20-1 with TRBJ2-1; 10 bases line up with TRBD2. V lost 0 bases to trimming and J lost 0 bases; unmatched junction nucleotides: 11. Germline CDR1 and CDR2: DFQATT and SNEGSKA (reference sequence). The CDR3 length is 19 residues.